The T cell receptor (beta chain) described here comes from a study of T cells after yellow fever vaccination. Study-wide context: Each low-cell-number fraction was prepared by means of SMART-Seq v4 Ultra Low Input.

Template-switching 5'RACE yielded the TCR cDNA; a universal primer site and UMIs were added in the process. TCRdb recomputed calls from the 5' RACE reads with MiXCR, one row per CDR3 protein. The table records 500,000 to 550,000 distinct CDR3 sequences, about a fifth of them present only once. Study-wide results and caveats: Relatively few clonotypes were ones that appeared in both CD4 and CD8 compartments.

Of note for this clonotype: Antigen: not known.

Trimming pared 4 bases from V and 5 bases from J, leaving 12 bases between. This CDR3 has 14 amino acids. This clonotype was sampled from a man younger than 35 who received the YFV17D yellow fever vaccine. Sequences were derived from PBMCs, sampled roughly 20 days after the first yellow fever vaccination. This chain connects TRBV12-3 or TRBV12-4 to TRBJ2-1, with D perhaps given as TRBD1 or TRBD2 (5 bases each). The CDR3 DNA reads TGTGCCAGCAGTTCCTCCGGGACCCACAATGAGCAGTTCTTC. It yields the protein CASSSSGTHNEQFF.